What follows are 24 T cell receptor beta chains derived from one specimen sequenced in a study of Graves' ophthalmopathy and Graves' hyperthyroidism. Scientists amplified the TCR beta CDR3 regions from RNA transcripts. Following a first-round RT-PCR that used HTBI primers, a second-round multiplex PCR was carried out. TCRdb called the multiplex PCR reads again in MiXCR, with one record for every CDR3 protein. The data hold approximately 210,000 distinct CDR3 sequences, with 20% to 25% observed a single time. The sequencing sample was made of peripheral blood. These receptors were taken from a woman between 50 and 59 years old with Graves' ophthalmopathy.

CDR3 nucleotide sequence: TGTGCCAGCAGCGTAGCTCCGGGATCCCACAATCAGCCCCAGCATTTT. It specifies CASSVAPGSHNQPQHF. The chain has TRBV9 and TRBJ1-5; D call uncertain. V was pared by 0 bases and J by 3 bases, with 13 bases between. Germline lookup yields CDR1 SGDLS and CDR2 YYNGEE. This CDR3 is built from 16 residues.

Many counts were recorded for this clonotype. The rearrangement links TRBV20-1 to TRBJ2-3, with D possibly being TRBD2 (6 bases). This CDR3 is 14 amino acids long. Germline V gives CDR1 DFQATT, CDR2 SNEGSKA (reference sequence). The V gene lost 3 bases and the J gene lost 1 base, with 11 bases spanning the gap. The CDR3 bases are TGCAGTGCTAGTAGGGGCGGGGGCACAGATACGCAGTATTTT. Translation gives CSASRGGGTDTQYF.

The chain recombines TRBV7-2 with TRBJ1-2; 12 bases agree with TRBD1. Germline V gene sequence: CDR1 SGHTA, CDR2 FQGNSA. Losses at the gene ends were 0 bases for V and 8 bases for J; bases not matched to a gene: 7. The length of the CDR3 is 16 residues. CDR3: CASSLAGQGALGGYTF. The CDR3 DNA sequence: TGTGCCAGCAGCTTAGCGGGACAGGGGGCCCTGGGGGGCTACACCTTC. Combining the CDR3 with reference TRBV7-2 and TRBJ1-2 gives the whole variable domain GAGVSQSPSNKVTEKGKDVELRCDPISGHTALYWYRQSLGQGLEFLIYFQGNSAPDKSGLPSDRFSAERTGGSVSTLTIQRTQQEDSAVYLCASSLAGQGALGGYTFGSGTRLTVV.

This rearrangement joins TRBV18 to TRBJ1-2; unclear D gene. CDR3 size: 15 residues. Trimming removed 1 base at V and 0 bases at J, with 9 bases between. Germline V gives CDR1 KGHSH, CDR2 LQKENI. The CDR3 DNA is TGTGCCAGCTCACCACGGGCAGATTCTAACTATGGCTACACCTTC. Protein sequence: CASSPRADSNYGYTF. Based on the CDR3 plus reference TRBV18 and TRBJ1-2, the full variable domain is NAGVMQNPRHLVRRRGQEARLRCSPMKGHSHVYWYRQLPEEGLKFMVYLQKENIIDESGMPKERFSAEFPKEGPSILRIQQVVRGDSAAYFCASSPRADSNYGYTFGSGTRLTVV.

Note on this clonotype: It may be a read error: a sequence one base away is much more abundant. The V gene is TRBV11-2, the J gene TRBJ2-7; maybe TRBD2 (6 bases). The V gene lost 2 bases and the J gene lost 5 bases, with 16 bases spanning the gap. The CDR3 has 15 residues. Per germline, CDR1 SGHAT and CDR2 FQNNGV. For the CDR3, the DNA is TGTGCCAGCAGCTTAAGGACTATCGGGAGCCACGAGCAGTACTTC. Amino acids: CASSLRTIGSHEQYF.

The V call is TRBV20-1, the J call TRBJ2-2; tentative D call: TRBD2 (6 bases). Per germline, CDR1 DFQATT and CDR2 SNEGSKA (reference sequence). Trimming stripped 4 bases from V and 5 bases from J, with 20 bases between. This CDR3 is 16 amino acids long. The CDR3 coding sequence is TGCAGTGCTAACGCCCCCTCTAGGGGAGGAACCGGGGAGCTGTTTTTT. This encodes CSANAPSRGGTGELFF.

This clonotype was seen at least ten times. The V gene is TRBV6-5, the J gene TRBJ2-7; D is tentatively TRBD1 or TRBD2 (5 bases each). Trimming pared 5 bases from V and 2 bases from J, leaving 13 bases between. Germline assignment: CDR1 MNHEY and CDR2 SVGAGI. CDR3 length: 14 amino acids. CDR3 bases: TGTGCCAGCAGTCCCCGGGACGCAACCTACGAGCAGTACTTC. It encodes CASSPRDATYEQYF.

This clonotype has ten or more counts. This rearrangement joins TRBV27 to TRBJ2-7, with 14 bases identical to TRBD2. J gave up 4 bases and V 5 bases, and 10 bases lay outside the gene matches. The CDR3 totals 17 residues. Germline lookup yields CDR1 MNHEY and CDR2 SMNVEV (reference sequence). CDR3 bases: TGTGCCAGCAGTCCTAGACTAGCGGGAGGGCCGAGTTACGAGCAGTACTTC. It encodes CASSPRLAGGPSYEQYF.

The chain has TRBV27 and TRBJ1-2; D ambiguous. Germline lookup yields CDR1 MNHEY and CDR2 SMNVEV (reference sequence). Trimming took off 2 bases at V and 5 bases at J, with 12 bases between the two ends. This CDR3 has 14 amino acids. The CDR3 bases are TGTGCCAGCAGTTTACGGTCGGGGTTTTATGGCTACACCTTC. Its translation is CASSLRSGFYGYTF.

This clonotype was recorded many times. Mismatch with germline at one junction end may stem from a read error. V gene TRBV25-1 combines with J gene TRBJ1-1; no firm D call. Germline CDR1 reads MGHDK; CDR2 reads SYGVNS. CDR3 size: 10 residues. The CDR3 DNA reads as TGTGCCAGCGGAAACACTGAAGTTTTCTTT. It yields the protein CASGNTEVFF.

This clonotype was recorded at least ten times. The chain couples TRBV20-1 to TRBJ1-5, with no clear D. The CDR3 length is 13 residues. Trimming shortened V by 6 bases and J by 2 bases, and 11 bases separated the two germline ends. Germline V gene lookup returns CDR1 DFQATT and CDR2 SNEGSKA (reference sequence). The DNA of the CDR3 is TGCAGTGCACTAGGGATAGGCAATCAGCCCCAGCATTTT. Amino acid sequence: CSALGIGNQPQHF.

CDR3 coding DNA: TGTGCCAGCAGCGTAAGTCTAGCGGGTCGCCAAGAGACCCAGTACTTC. Its protein is CASSVSLAGRQETQYF. The V call is TRBV9, the J call TRBJ2-5; TRBD2 agrees at 8 bases. There are 16 residues in the CDR3. CDR1 is SGDLS, CDR2 YYNGEE, per germline. The V gene end was trimmed by 1 base and the J gene end by 1 base; junction bases not matched to a gene: 6.

This chain joins TRBV12-5 and TRBJ2-3; D gene uncertain. V dropped 0 bases and J dropped 0 bases, with 1 base sitting between them. Germline loops: CDR1 LGHNT, CDR2 FRNRAP. The CDR3 sequence is 13 residues long. The CDR3 region is CASGLVSTDTQYF. CDR3 nucleotide sequence: TGTGCTAGTGGTTTGGTCAGCACAGATACGCAGTATTTT.

The V call is TRBV12-3 or TRBV12-4, the J call TRBJ1-6, with unresolved D. V was shortened by 5 bases and J by 10 bases, with 9 bases between the two germline ends. This CDR3 is 12 amino acids long. The CDR3 coding sequence is TGTGCCAGCAGTCCCCATGGGTCACCCCTCCACTTT. Its translation: CASSPHGSPLHF.

In this sample, this clonotype turned up many times. The chain combines TRBV6-5 with TRBJ1-1, with unresolved D. The germline CDR1 and CDR2 sequences are MNHEY and SVGAGI. This CDR3 contains 15 residues. V was trimmed by 1 base and J by 4 bases, leaving 13 bases between them. CDR3 amino acids: CASSYWDRRSTEAFF. CDR3 nucleotide sequence: TGTGCCAGCAGTTACTGGGATCGGAGAAGCACTGAAGCTTTCTTT.

This clonotype came up many times. The chain employs TRBV6-1 and TRBJ1-5, with TRBD1 matching over 10 bases. The CDR3 spans 16 residues. Germline V gives CDR1 MNHNS, CDR2 SASEGT. V lost 6 bases, J lost 5 bases, and 10 bases stayed unmatched. CDR3 DNA: TGTGCCAGCAGACCATCGACAGGGGGCCGGCATCAGCCCCAGCATTTT. This codes for CASRPSTGGRHQPQHF.

In this sample, this clonotype turned up many times. This chain joins TRBV4-1 and TRBJ2-5, with D tentatively TRBD2 (6 bases). CDR1 is MGHRA and CDR2 is YSYEKL in the germline V gene. The CDR3 spans 16 residues. V lost 4 bases, J lost 1 base, and 16 bases lay in between. The CDR3 is CASSRLWGVGQETQYF. The DNA of the CDR3 is TGCGCCAGCAGCCGGCTCTGGGGGGTCGGCCAAGAGACCCAGTACTTC.

This rearrangement joins TRBV5-1 to TRBJ1-2; D is ambiguous. Trimming removed 0 bases from V and 4 bases from J, with 7 bases in between. Germline CDR1 is SGHRS and CDR2 is YFSETQ. This CDR3 has 13 residues. CDR3: CASSLEEFYGYTF. DNA for the CDR3: TGCGCCAGCAGCTTGGAAGAATTCTATGGCTACACCTTC.

V usage is TRBV2 and J usage is TRBJ2-7, with 15 positions matching TRBD2. V was clipped by 3 bases and J by 6 bases; unmatched bases: 6. There are 16 residues in the CDR3. Germline CDR1 reads SNHLY; CDR2 reads FYNNEI. CDR3 loop: CASSDGLAGGIGEQYF. The CDR3 region has the DNA TGTGCCAGCAGTGATGGACTAGCGGGAGGGATCGGCGAGCAGTACTTC.

This clonotype was seen many times. J is TRBJ2-2 and V is TRBV30, with D uncertain. The length of the CDR3 is 13 residues. Germline CDR1 and CDR2: GTSNPN and SVGIG (reference sequence). The ends were cut back, 7 bases at V and 3 bases at J, with 12 bases in the middle. This CDR3 reads CASRPWDTGELFF. CDR3 bases: TGTGCCTCCCGCCCCTGGGACACCGGGGAGCTGTTTTTT. The full variable domain, rest sourced from reference TRBV30 and TRBJ2-2, is SQTIHQWPATLVQPVGSPLSLECTVEGTSNPNLYWYRQAAGRGLQLLFYSVGIGQISSEVPQNLSASRPQDRQFILSSKKLLLSDSGFYLCASRPWDTGELFFGEGSRLTVL.

This clonotype came up many times. The J gene is TRBJ1-6, the V gene TRBV4-2; possibly TRBD1 for D (5 bases). CDR1 LGHNA and CDR2 YNFKEQ come from the germline V gene. The CDR3 covers 14 residues. V was pared by 2 bases and J by 7 bases, with 9 bases between. Written as DNA, the CDR3 is TGTGCCAGCAGCCAATCGGACACCAATTCACCCCTCCACTTT. This encodes CASSQSDTNSPLHF.

The chain has TRBV19 and TRBJ2-7, with TRBD2 as a possible D gene (5 bases). Trimming cost V 3 bases and J 4 bases, with 10 bases left between them. There are 13 residues in the CDR3. Germline values: CDR1 LNHDA, CDR2 SQIVND (reference sequence). CDR3 protein: CASSIAGFYEQYF. As DNA, the CDR3 is TGTGCCAGTAGTATCGCGGGTTTTTACGAGCAGTACTTC.

This clonotype was recorded at least ten times. This chain uses TRBV30 with TRBJ2-7; TRBD1 matches 11 bases. V lost 7 bases to trimming and J lost 6 bases; unmatched junction nucleotides: 5. The CDR3 has 12 residues. Germline V gene lookup returns CDR1 GTSNPN and CDR2 SVGIG (reference sequence). The CDR3 region is CAYRDRGAEQYF. In DNA, the CDR3 is TGTGCCTACCGGGACAGGGGGGCCGAGCAGTACTTC.

The V gene is TRBV20-1, the J gene TRBJ2-7; the match to TRBD2 covers 8 bases. This CDR3 spans 13 amino acids. Trimming cost V 0 bases and J 10 bases; bases outside gene matches: 8. The germline V gene encodes CDR1 DFQATT and CDR2 SNEGSKA (reference sequence). The CDR3 DNA reads as TGCAGTGCTAGAGATTTTTCCAGCGGGAGTCAGTACTTC. Encoded protein: CSARDFSSGSQYF.